This is a list of T cell receptor beta chains from one sample in a study of ipilimumab plus nivolumab after autologous stem cell transplantation. Profiled with immunoSEQ multiplex PCR; TCRdb holds only in-frame clones, not every one. The table records over 75,000 clones, under 85% of them present only once. Specimen: PBMCs, collected in a trial of ipilimumab plus nivolumab as post-transplant consolidation. Receptors were obtained from a male donor with diffuse large B-cell lymphoma. Both conserved end residues are part of each CDR3. D genes are given only for firm matches. Clone size is stated in some rows and not others, as once, few, many or a class when expanded.

>TRBJ1-5|14|TRBV2|once|TRBD1
CASETGYGNQPQHF
TGTGCCAGCGAGACAGGGTATGGCAATCAGCCCCAGCATTTT
>TRBJ1-4|13|TRBV19|.|.
CASSTETDEKLFF
TGTGCCAGTAGTACAGAGACTGACGAAAAACTGTTTTTT
>TRBJ2-7|12|TRBV6-6|.|.
CASSYENYEQYF
TGTGCCAGCAGTTACGAGAATTACGAGCAGTACTTC
>TRBJ2-3|19|TRBV6-7|.|.
CASSYRFPGLRTSTDTQYF
TGTGCCAGCAGTTACCGCTTCCCAGGACTCCGAACTAGCACAGATACGCAGTATTTT
>TRBJ1-6|15|TRBV7-2|.|TRBD1
CASSLRAGGDSPLHF
TGTGCCAGCAGCTTACGCGCAGGGGGGGATTCACCCCTCCACTTT
>TRBJ1-3|16|TRBV5-4|.|.
CASSFGPRSSGNTIYF
TGTGCCAGCAGCTTCGGTCCCCGGAGCTCTGGAAACACCATATATTTT
>TRBJ1-5|12|TRBV2|.|.
CASRAVSKPQHF
TGTGCCAGCAGGGCAGTCAGCAAGCCCCAGCATTTT
>TRBJ1-1|13|TRBV5-4|.|.
CASSSARGFEAFF
TGTGCCAGCAGTTCCGCCCGGGGGTTTGAAGCTTTCTTT
>TRBJ2-3|15|TRBV18|once|.
CASSRLPRNTDTQYF
TGTGCCAGCTCACGCCTACCTAGGAACACAGATACGCAGTATTTT
>TRBJ2-1|14|TRBV7-2|.|.
CASSSIHGDNEQFF
TGTGCCAGCAGCTCAATCCATGGGGACAATGAGCAGTTCTTC
>TRBJ2-2|13|TRBV6-5|.|.
CASSYSEGGELFF
TGTGCCAGCAGTTACTCGGAGGGCGGGGAGCTGTTTTTT
>TRBJ2-2|15|TRBV5-1|.|.
CASSLEWGGTGELFF
TGCGCCAGCAGCTTGGAATGGGGTGGCACCGGGGAGCTGTTTTTT
>TRBJ1-5|14|TRBV10-3|.|TRBD1
CAISEQGANQPQHF
TGTGCCATCAGTGAGCAGGGGGCGAATCAGCCCCAGCATTTT
>TRBJ1-5|18|TRBV19|.|.
CASSRYRDSVTSNQPQHF
TGTGCCAGTAGTAGATACCGGGATTCCGTTACTAGCAATCAGCCCCAGCATTTT
>TRBJ1-1|13|TRBV29-1|.|.
CSAGGGRGTEAFF
TGCAGCGCTGGTGGGGGGCGAGGAACTGAAGCTTTCTTT
>TRBJ2-7|15|TRBV6-6|.|.
CASRTTGRAGGQQYF
TGTGCCAGCAGGACAACAGGCCGCGCAGGAGGCCAGCAGTACTTC
>TRBJ2-3|16|TRBV7-6|.|TRBD2
CASSLVAGGSTDTQYF
TGTGCCAGCAGCTTAGTAGCGGGGGGAAGCACAGATACGCAGTATTTT
>TRBJ2-1|15|TRBV19|.|.
CASSFPGTRNNEQFF
TGTGCCAGTAGTTTCCCCGGGACACGGAACAATGAGCAGTTCTTC
>TRBJ1-1|16|TRBV4-1|.|.
CASSQPLQGKNTEAFF
TGCGCCAGCAGCCAACCTCTACAGGGAAAGAACACTGAAGCTTTCTTT
>TRBJ2-1|16|TRBV7-8|many|.
CASSLGGRGGYNEQFF
TGTGCCAGCAGCTTAGGGGGCCGAGGCGGATACAATGAGCAGTTCTTC
>TRBJ2-3|15|TRBV15|.|.
CATSLGRPGTDTQYF
TGTGCCACCAGCTTAGGCCGGCCTGGCACAGATACGCAGTATTTT
>TRBJ1-6|13|TRBV7-7|few|.
CASSLGGNSPLHF
TGTGCCAGCAGCTTGGGGGGAAATTCACCCCTCCACTTT
>TRBJ1-2|13|TRBV7-2|.|.
CASSLVLEDGYTF
TGTGCCAGCAGCTTAGTTCTGGAGGATGGCTACACCTTC
>TRBJ1-2|17|TRBV5-4|.|.
CASSFSYRDTSNYGYTF
TGTGCCAGCAGCTTCTCATACCGGGACACCTCTAACTATGGCTACACCTTC
>TRBJ1-3|14|TRBV18|.|.
CASSPPGSGNTIYF
TGTGCCAGCTCACCACCCGGATCGGGAAACACCATATATTTT
>TRBJ2-7|13|TRBV11-1|.|.
CASSLGLAYEQYF
TGTGCCAGCAGCTTAGGTCTAGCCTACGAGCAGTACTTC
>TRBJ2-7|15|TRBV6-1|.|TRBD1
CASSDSGQASYEQYF
TGTGCCAGCAGTGACTCGGGACAGGCATCCTACGAGCAGTACTTC
>TRBJ1-1|14|TRBV9|.|.
CASSPTQRATEAFF
TGTGCCAGCAGCCCGACACAGAGGGCCACTGAAGCTTTCTTT
>TRBJ1-3|15|TRBV15|.|.
CATSRDAKDGNTIYF
TGTGCCACCAGCAGAGATGCCAAGGACGGAAACACCATATATTTT
>TRBJ2-5|15|TRBV5-5|.|TRBD2
CASSKLAANQETQYF
TGTGCCAGCAGCAAACTAGCGGCCAACCAAGAGACCCAGTACTTC
>TRBJ1-1|14|TRBV7-8|.|.
CASSLVEGTTEAFF
TGTGCCAGCAGCTTAGTTGAGGGGACCACTGAAGCTTTCTTT
>TRBJ2-7|11|TRBV5-1|.|.
CASSFEYEQYF
TGCGCCAGCAGCTTCGAGTACGAGCAGTACTTC
>TRBJ2-2|16|TRBV11-3|.|TRBD1
CASSLRGQGRTGELFF
TGTGCCAGCAGCTTAAGGGGACAGGGCCGGACCGGGGAGCTGTTTTTT
>TRBJ1-3|11|TRBV19|.|.
CASSIRDSIYF
TGTGCCAGTAGTATACGAGACAGCATATATTTT
>TRBJ2-7|12|TRBV11-2|.|.
CASSPTGYEQYF
TGTGCCAGCAGCCCCACCGGCTACGAGCAGTACTTC
>TRBJ1-5|14|TRBV19|.|TRBD1
CASSIGQGNQPQHF
TGTGCCAGTAGTATCGGACAGGGAAATCAGCCCCAGCATTTT